This TCR beta chain was captured in a study of CD8 T cells in ankylosing spondylitis. Concerning this clonotype itself: Its antigen is not identified.

Study-wide results and caveats: A TCR beta motif of under ten highly homologous variants appeared characteristic of ankylosing spondylitis blood.

Using its own MiXCR run on the 5' RACE reads, TCRdb lists one record per CDR3 protein. This sample has roughly 450,000 distinct CDR3 sequences, with roughly 27% found just once. In germline, CDR1 is DFQATT, CDR2 SNEGSKA (reference sequence). The CDR3 runs 14 residues. V shed 7 bases and J 5 bases; nucleotides not matched to a gene: 9. The sample consisted of blood, either unsorted or a sorted T cell fraction (not recorded which). The chain uses TRBV20-1 and TRBJ2-3, with TRBD2 matching 10 bases. The source of this sequence is a male donor with ankylosing spondylitis. Here the CDR3 reads CSDVAGGDGDTQYF. The CDR3 region has the DNA TGCAGTGATGTAGCGGGAGGAGATGGAGATACGCAGTATTTT.